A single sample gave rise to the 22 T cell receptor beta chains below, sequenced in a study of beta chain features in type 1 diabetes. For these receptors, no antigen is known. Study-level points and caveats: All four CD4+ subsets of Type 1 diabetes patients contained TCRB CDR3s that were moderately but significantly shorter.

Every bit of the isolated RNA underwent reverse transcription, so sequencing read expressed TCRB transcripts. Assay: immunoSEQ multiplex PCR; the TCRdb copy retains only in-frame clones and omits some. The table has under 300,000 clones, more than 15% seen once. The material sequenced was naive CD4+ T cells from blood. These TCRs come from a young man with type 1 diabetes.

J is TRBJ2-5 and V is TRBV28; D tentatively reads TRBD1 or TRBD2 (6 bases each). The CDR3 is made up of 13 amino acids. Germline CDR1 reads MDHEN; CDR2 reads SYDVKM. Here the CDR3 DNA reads TGTGCGGCCGGAGGGGGTCAAGAAGAGACCCAGTACTTC. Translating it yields CAAGGGQEETQYF.

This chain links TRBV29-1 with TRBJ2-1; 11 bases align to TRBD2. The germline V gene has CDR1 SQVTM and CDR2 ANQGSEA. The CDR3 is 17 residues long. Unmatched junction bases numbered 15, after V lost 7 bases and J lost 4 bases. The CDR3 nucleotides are TGCAGCGCCCCCGTTCCAAGGACTAGCGGGCAGTACAATGAGCAGTTCTTC. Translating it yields CSAPVPRTSGQYNEQFF.

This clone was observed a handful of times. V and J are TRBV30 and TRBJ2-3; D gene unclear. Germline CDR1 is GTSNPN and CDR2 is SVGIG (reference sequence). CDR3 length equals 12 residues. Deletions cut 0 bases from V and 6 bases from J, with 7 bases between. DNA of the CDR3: TGTGCCTGGAGTGTAGGGCAGGATACGCAGTATTTT. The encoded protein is CAWSVGQDTQYF.

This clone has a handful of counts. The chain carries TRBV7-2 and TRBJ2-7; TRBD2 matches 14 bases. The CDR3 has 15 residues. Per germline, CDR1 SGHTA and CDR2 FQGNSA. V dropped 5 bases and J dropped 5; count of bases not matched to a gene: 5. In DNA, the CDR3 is TGTGCCAGCAGCCAATGGACTAGCGGGAGGAACGAGCAGTACTTC. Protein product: CASSQWTSGRNEQYF.

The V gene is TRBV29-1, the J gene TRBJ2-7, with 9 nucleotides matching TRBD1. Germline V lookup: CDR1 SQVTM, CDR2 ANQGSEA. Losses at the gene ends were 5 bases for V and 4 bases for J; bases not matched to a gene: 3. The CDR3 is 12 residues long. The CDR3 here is CSVTGGRYEQYF. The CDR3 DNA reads TGCAGCGTTACAGGGGGCAGGTACGAGCAGTACTTC.

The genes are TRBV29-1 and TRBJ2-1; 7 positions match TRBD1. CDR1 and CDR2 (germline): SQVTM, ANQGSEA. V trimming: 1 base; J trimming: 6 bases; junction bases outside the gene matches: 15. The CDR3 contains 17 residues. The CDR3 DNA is TGCAGCGTTGAAGGGGCCCCGGAGACAGGGCCACTCAATGAGCAGTTCTTC. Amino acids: CSVEGAPETGPLNEQFF.

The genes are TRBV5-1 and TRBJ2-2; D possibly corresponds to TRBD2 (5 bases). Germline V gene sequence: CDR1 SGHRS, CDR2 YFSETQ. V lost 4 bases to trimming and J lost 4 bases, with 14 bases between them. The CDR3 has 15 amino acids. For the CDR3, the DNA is TGCGCCAGCAGCCAACTTACTAGTGGCACCGGGGAGCTGTTTTTT. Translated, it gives CASSQLTSGTGELFF. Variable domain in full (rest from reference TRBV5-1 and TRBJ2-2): KAGVTQTPRYLIKTRGQQVTLSCSPISGHRSVSWYQQTPGQGLQFLFEYFSETQRNKGNFPGRFSGRQFSNSRSEMNVSTLELGDSALYLCASSQLTSGTGELFFGEGSRLTVL.

The CDR3: CASSSNSEAFF. The CDR3 nucleotides are TGTGCCAGCAGCTCCAATTCTGAAGCTTTCTTT. The chain employs TRBV5-4 and TRBJ1-1; the D is unclear. The CDR3 runs 11 residues. The germline gives CDR1 SGHNT, CDR2 YYREEE (reference sequence). V lost 3 bases and J 6 bases, leaving 6 bases between the germline ends.

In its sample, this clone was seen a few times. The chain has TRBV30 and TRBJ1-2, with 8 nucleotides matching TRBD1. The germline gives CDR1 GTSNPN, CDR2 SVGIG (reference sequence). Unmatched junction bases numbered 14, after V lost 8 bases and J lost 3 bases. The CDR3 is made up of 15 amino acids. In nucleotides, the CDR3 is TGTGCCCGATGGGACGGCGGGACAGGAGACTATGGCTACACCTTC. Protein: CARWDGGTGDYGYTF.

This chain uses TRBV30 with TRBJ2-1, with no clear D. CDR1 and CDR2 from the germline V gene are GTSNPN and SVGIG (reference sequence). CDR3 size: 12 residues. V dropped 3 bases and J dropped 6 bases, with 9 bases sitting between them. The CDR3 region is CAWSLTANEQFF. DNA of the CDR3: TGTGCCTGGAGCCTGACCGCCAATGAGCAGTTCTTC.

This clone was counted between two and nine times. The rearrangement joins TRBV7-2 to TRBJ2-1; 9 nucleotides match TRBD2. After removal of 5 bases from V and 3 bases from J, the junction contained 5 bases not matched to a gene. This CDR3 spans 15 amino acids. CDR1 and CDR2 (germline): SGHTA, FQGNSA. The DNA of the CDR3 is TGTGCCAGCAGCCCCTTAGCGGGAGACTACAATGAGCAGTTCTTC. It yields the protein CASSPLAGDYNEQFF.

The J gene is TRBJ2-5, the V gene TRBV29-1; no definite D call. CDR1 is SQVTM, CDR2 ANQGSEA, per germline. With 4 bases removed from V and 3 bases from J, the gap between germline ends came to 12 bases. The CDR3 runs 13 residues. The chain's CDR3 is CSVATQIEETQYF. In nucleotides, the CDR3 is TGCAGCGTTGCGACACAGATAGAAGAGACCCAGTACTTC. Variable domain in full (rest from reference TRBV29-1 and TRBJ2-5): SAVISQKPSRDICQRGTSLTIQCQVDSQVTMMFWYRQQPGQSLTLIATANQGSEATYESGFVIDKFPISRPNLTFSTLTVSNMSPEDSSIYLCSVATQIEETQYFGPGTRLLVL.

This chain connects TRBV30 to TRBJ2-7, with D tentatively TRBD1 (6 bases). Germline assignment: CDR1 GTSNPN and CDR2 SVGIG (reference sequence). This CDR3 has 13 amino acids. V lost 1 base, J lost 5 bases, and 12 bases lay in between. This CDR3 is CAWSGQGFHEQYF. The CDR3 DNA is TGTGCCTGGAGTGGGCAGGGGTTCCACGAGCAGTACTTC.

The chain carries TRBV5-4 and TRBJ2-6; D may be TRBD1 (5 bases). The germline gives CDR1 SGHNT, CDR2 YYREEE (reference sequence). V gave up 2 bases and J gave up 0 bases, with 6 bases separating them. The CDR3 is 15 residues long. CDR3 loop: CASSLDSSGANVLTF. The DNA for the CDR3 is TGTGCCAGCAGCTTAGACAGCTCTGGGGCCAACGTCCTGACTTTC.

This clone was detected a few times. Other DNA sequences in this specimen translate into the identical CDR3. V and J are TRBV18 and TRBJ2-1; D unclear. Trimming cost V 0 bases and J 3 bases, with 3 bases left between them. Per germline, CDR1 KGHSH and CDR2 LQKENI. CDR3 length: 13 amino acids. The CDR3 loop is CASSPPGYNEQFF. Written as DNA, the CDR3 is TGTGCCAGCTCACCACCGGGCTACAATGAGCAGTTCTTC.

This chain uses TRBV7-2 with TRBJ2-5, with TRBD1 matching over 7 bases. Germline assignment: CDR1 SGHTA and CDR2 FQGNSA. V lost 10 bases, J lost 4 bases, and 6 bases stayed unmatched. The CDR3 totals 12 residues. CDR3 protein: CATQRTGETQYF. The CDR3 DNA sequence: TGTGCCACTCAAAGGACAGGAGAGACCCAGTACTTC.

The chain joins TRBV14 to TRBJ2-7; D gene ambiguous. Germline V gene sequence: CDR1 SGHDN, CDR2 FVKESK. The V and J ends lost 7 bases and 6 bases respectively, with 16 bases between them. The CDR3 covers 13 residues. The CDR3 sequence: CASNEWFGVEQYF. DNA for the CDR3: TGTGCCAGCAACGAATGGTTCGGCGTCGAGCAGTACTTC.

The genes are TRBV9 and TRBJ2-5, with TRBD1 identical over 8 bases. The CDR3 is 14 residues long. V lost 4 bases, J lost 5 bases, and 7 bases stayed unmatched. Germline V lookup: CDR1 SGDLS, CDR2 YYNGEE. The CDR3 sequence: CASSRMTGAETQYF. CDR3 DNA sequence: TGTGCCAGCAGCCGGATGACAGGGGCGGAGACCCAGTACTTC.

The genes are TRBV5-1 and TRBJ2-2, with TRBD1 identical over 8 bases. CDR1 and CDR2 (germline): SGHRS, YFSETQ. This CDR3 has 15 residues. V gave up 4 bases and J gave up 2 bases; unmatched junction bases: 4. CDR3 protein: CASSLDRGNTGELFF. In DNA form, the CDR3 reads TGCGCCAGCAGCCTTGACAGGGGTAACACCGGGGAGCTGTTTTTT.

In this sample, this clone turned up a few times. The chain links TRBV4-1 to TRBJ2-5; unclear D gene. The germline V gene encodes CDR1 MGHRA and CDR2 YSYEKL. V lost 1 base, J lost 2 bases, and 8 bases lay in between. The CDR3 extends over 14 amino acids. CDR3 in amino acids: CASSQGLPQETQYF. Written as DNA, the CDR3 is TGCGCCAGCAGCCAAGGCCTTCCACAAGAGACCCAGTACTTC.

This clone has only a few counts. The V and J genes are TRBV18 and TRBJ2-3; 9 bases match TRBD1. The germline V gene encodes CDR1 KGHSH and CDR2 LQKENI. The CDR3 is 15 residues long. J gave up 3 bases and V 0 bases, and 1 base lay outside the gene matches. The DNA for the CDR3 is TGTGCCAGCTCACCACCTGGACAGGGGACAGATACGCAGTATTTT. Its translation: CASSPPGQGTDTQYF.

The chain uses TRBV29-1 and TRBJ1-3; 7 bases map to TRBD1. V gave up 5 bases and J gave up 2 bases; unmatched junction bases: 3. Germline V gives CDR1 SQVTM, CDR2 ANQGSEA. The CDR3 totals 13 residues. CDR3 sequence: CSVRQGAGNTIYF. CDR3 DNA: TGCAGCGTTAGACAGGGAGCTGGAAACACCATATATTTT.